This T cell receptor beta chain was retrieved from a study of OX40 agonist ivuxolimab in advanced cancers. This CDR3 is 16 amino acids long. CDR1 and CDR2 from the germline V gene are MNHNS and SASEGT. The V end was cut by 1 base, the J end by 4 bases, with 16 bases between. Some clones are missing from TCRdb's copy, which holds only in-frame ones; the method was immunoSEQ multiplex PCR. The table records about 49,000 clones, around 85% of them present only once. The sample holds one count of this clone. The rearrangement uses TRBV6-1 and TRBJ2-5; the D is unclear. The source material was CD4+ or CD8+ T cells sorted from blood, sampled in a trial of the OX40 agonist ivuxolimab. The clonotype originates from an adult with an advanced solid tumor such as melanoma, head and neck, liver or kidney cancer. The CDR3 DNA follows: TGTGCCAGCAGTGAAGAGATAAAGGCCTGGGGAGAGACCCAGTACTTC. Translating gives CASSEEIKAWGETQYF.